The T cell receptor (beta chain) under discussion was sequenced for a study of CD8+ T cells in alopecia areata (dated by TCRdb to between 2017 and 2018). Study-wide context: Treated patients were enrolled in an open-label pilot trial of oral tofacitinib at 5 to 10 mg twice daily for moderate-to-severe alopecia areata. Tofacitinib was given for 6 to 18 months, followed by 6 months of follow-up off drug to assess delayed response and recurrence. For the treated patients, the SALT score, which quantifies what percentage of scalp surface area is affected, served as the measure of disease severity. High-throughput TCRbeta sequencing was used to examine T cell clonal expansion in alopecia areata in both the C3H/HeJ mouse model and human patients. In humans, TCRbeta sequencing was performed on scalp tissue and on sorted CD4+ and CD8+ peripheral blood T cells from healthy controls and from patients with patchy or totalis/universalis alopecia areata. Biopsies were taken from tofacitinib-treated patients at baseline and again at 4 and 24 weeks into treatment, and several of those patients also had a later scalp biopsy. Scalp clonality was compared across normal scalp (n=4), patchy alopecia areata scalp (n=8), and alopecia totalis/universalis scalp (n=8). RNA was obtained with the PAXgene miRNA kit for fixed scalp, the miRNeasy kit for PBMCs, and the RNeasy kit for mouse skin. immunoSEQ multiplex PCR using 35 Vbeta forward primers and 13 Jbeta reverse primers was used to amplify TCRbeta CDR3 regions.

This clone has just a few counts. This receptor's antigen is unknown. No much larger clone is present one base from it, and per-base qualities are unavailable. Library creation used the immunoSEQ multiplex PCR assay. To provide template for TCR sequencing, every sample had RNA extracted and reverse transcribed into cDNA. First-strand cDNA was synthesized with SuperScript III using a 2:1 mix of oligo-dT and random hexamers. A synthetic immune receptor repertoire was used to gauge amplification bias, and whatever bias remained was removed computationally. The authors processed their data as follows. Raw reads were preprocessed to remove errors, and CDR3 was defined by IMGT conventions from the conserved cysteine to phenylalanine. Clonality was computed by normalizing Shannon entropy by log2 of the number of productive unique TCRs and subtracting the result from 1. Scalp TCRbeta sequences were cross-referenced with sorted blood CD4 and CD8 repertoires so that the CD4 or CD8 identity of scalp clones could be inferred. The table comes from immuneACCESS by way of TCRdb, which keeps in-frame sequences with V and J called. Part of the clones is missing from these tables; in studies checked, under half for an unresolved V gene and the rest for unknown reasons. V and J calls and clone size are as listed in that table; D and trimming were resolved from the DNA. The table for this sample lists 210,000 or so clones; approximately 72% of them were counted only once. The biggest ten clones account for more than 1% of the sample.

Here is what the overall study found, with its caveats: With tofacitinib, both scalp clonality and the number of expanded CD8+ clones among the top 100 scalp clones went down significantly. Many expanded lesional clones were found to persist in scalp and blood during tofacitinib treatment, and relapse after treatment cessation may be partly explained by this persistence. Resident alphabeta T cells in normal human skin are also sequenced, complicating scalp TCR repertoire analysis, unlike mouse skin dominated by gammadelta T cells. Higher clonality and more expanded CD8+ clones were observed in lesional scalp than in normal scalp, particularly in alopecia totalis/universalis, a finding suggestive of antigenic drive. Because the treated cohort was small and had only one nonresponder, larger studies are needed to examine links between baseline CD8+ expansion and response. TCR sequences shared between patients were less clear than in mice, possibly partly because of HLA diversity in the patient population.

The CDR3 covers 13 residues, taking in both the cysteine and the phenylalanine. The DNA shown is the 39-base CDR3, in frame from base 1. Trimming at the junction amounts to 4 bases on V and 1 base on J, and the germline ends lie 7 bases apart. Via the germline V gene, CDR1 is KGHSH and CDR2 LQKENI. The sample's treatment or condition label, in plain terms: oral pan-JAK inhibitor, 5-10 mg twice daily. Lesional scalp punch biopsies and peripheral blood were collected from alopecia areata patients. After PBMCs were isolated by density centrifugation and stained for CD3, CD4 and CD8, a FACSAria was used to sort CD4+ and CD8+ T cells.

The receptor comes from a human donor with alopecia areata. Sequenced here: CD4+ T cells sorted from blood, sampled at week 44, from a patient treated with tofacitinib. The receptor chain draws on TRBV18 and TRBJ1-1, with the D gene not clear enough to name. This receptor carries the CDR3 CASSLQRNTEAFF. Here is the DNA: TGTGCCAGCTCACTTCAGCGGAACACTGAAGCTTTCTTT.